The clone carrying this T cell receptor (beta chain) was detected only a few times. The data are from a study of OX40 agonist ivuxolimab in advanced cancers. There are 18 residues in the CDR3. Germline V gene data show CDR1 as SGHTA and CDR2 as FQGNSA. Unmatched junction bases numbered 8, after V lost 5 bases and J lost 1 base. The assay was immunoSEQ multiplex PCR, and TCRdb's table has in-frame clones only and misses some. The repertoire includes roughly 49,000 clones, 60% to 80% of them detected once, and over 6.5% sits in the top ten. The clonotype originates from an adult with an advanced solid tumor such as melanoma, head and neck, liver or kidney cancer. This rearrangement joins TRBV7-2 to TRBJ2-5; 15 bases fit TRBD2. The starting material was CD4+ or CD8+ T cells sorted from blood, obtained in a trial of the OX40 agonist ivuxolimab. CDR3 sequence reads: CASSPRTSGRAFQETQYF. CDR3 in DNA: TGTGCCAGCAGCCCTCGGACTAGCGGGAGGGCCTTCCAAGAGACCCAGTACTTC.